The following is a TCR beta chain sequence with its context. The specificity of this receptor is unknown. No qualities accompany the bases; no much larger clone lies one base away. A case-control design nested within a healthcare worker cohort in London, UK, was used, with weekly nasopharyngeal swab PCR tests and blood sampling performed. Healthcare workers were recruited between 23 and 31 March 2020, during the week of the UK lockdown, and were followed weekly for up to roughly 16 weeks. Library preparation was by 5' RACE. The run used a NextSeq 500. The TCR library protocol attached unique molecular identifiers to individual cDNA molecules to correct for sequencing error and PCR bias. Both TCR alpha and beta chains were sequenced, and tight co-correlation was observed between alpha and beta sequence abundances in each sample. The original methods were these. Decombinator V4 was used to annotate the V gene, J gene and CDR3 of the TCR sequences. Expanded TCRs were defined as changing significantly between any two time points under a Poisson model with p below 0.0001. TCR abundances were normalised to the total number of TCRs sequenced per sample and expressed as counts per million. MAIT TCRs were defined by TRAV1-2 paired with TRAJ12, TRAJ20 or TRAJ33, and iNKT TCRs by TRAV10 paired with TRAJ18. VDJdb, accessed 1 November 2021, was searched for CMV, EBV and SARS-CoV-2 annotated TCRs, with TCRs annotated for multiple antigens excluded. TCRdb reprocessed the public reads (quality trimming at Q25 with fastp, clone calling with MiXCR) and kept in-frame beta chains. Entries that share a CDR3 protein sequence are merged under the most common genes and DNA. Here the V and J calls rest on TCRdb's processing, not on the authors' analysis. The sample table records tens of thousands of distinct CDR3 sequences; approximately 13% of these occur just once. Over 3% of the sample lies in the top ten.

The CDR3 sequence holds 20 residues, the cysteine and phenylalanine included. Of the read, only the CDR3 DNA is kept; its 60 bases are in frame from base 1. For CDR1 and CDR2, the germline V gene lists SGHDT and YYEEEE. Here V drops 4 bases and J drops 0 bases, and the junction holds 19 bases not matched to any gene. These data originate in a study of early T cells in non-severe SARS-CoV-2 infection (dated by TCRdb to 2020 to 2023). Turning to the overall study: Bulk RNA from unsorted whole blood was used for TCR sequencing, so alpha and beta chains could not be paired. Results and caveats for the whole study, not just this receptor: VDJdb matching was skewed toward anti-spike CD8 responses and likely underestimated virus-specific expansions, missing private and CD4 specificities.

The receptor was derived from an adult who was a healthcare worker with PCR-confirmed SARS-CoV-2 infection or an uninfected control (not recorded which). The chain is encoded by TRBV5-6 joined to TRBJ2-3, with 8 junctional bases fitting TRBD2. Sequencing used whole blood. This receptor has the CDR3 CASSTDSGILYSASTDTQYF. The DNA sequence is TGTGCCAGCAGCACCGATAGCGGGATCCTATATAGTGCTAGCACAGATACGCAGTATTTT.